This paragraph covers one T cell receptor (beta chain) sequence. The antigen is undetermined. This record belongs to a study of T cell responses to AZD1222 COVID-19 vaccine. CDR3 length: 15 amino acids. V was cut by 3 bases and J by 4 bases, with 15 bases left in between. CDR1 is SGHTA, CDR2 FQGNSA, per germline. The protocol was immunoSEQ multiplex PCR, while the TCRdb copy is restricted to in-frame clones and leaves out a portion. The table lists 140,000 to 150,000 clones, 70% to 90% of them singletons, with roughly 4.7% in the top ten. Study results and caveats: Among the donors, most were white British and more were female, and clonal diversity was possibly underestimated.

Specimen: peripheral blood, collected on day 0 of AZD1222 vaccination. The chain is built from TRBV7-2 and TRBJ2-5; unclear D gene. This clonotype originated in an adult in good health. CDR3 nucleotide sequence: TGTGCCAGCAGCTTTGGGGATCTGAGAGGAGAGACCCAGTACTTC. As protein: CASSFGDLRGETQYF.